This T cell receptor (beta chain) was observed in a study of PD-1 blockade in mismatch repair-deficient tumors. Study information: Patients had approximately 12 mismatch repair-deficient cancer types, all previously treated and progressing. Study-wide results and caveats: Tumor-resident clones, often undetectable pretreatment in blood, expanded then contracted after pembrolizumab.

Germline CDR1 LGHNT, CDR2 FRNRAP. V lost 2 bases to trimming and J lost 6 bases; unmatched junction nucleotides: 9. The CDR3 totals 17 residues. Mismatch repair deficiency was confirmed in all patients, by PCR or immunohistochemistry. TCRs were sequenced from a few patients responding to pembrolizumab. On this clone itself: No antigen is known for it.

TCRdb keeps only in-frame clones here, not all; method: immunoSEQ multiplex PCR. The sample carries more than 90,000 clones, around 80% recorded once. The sequences come from peripheral blood, collected 60 weeks after starting pembrolizumab. The TCR originated in an adult with mismatch repair-deficient cancer. This rearrangement joins TRBV12-5 to TRBJ2-1, with TRBD2 matching over 11 bases. In DNA, the CDR3 is TGTGCTAGTGGTTTGCCCTTAGCGGGAGGGCCAATCAATGAGCAGTTCTTC. This encodes CASGLPLAGGPINEQFF.